Below are 22 T cell receptor beta chains sequenced from a single sample in a study of blood T cells in healthy people across ages. A sample-barcoded 5' primer and a J-beta primer mix were used in a second PCR of roughly 7 to 11 cycles. Via MiXCR, TCRdb re-called the 5' RACE reads, giving one row per CDR3 protein. In the table there are some 370,000 distinct CDR3 sequences, about 49% of which are singletons. Sequenced input: blood. Every receptor here comes from a man aged 55 to 70 in good health.

This clonotype is a singleton in its sample. The V call is TRBV7-2, the J call TRBJ2-5; a possible D gene is TRBD2 (5 bases). The CDR3 length is 13 residues. From germline, CDR1 is SGHTA and CDR2 FQGNSA. Trimming shortened V by 2 bases and J by 7 bases, and 11 bases separated the two germline ends. The CDR3 region is CASSLRTVVTQYF. The CDR3 DNA reads as TGTGCCAGCAGCTTAAGGACTGTCGTGACCCAGTACTTC.

This clonotype turned up a few times. CDR3 coding DNA: TGTGCCAGCAGCCCCCACGGCGGGTTTAATGAAAAACTGTTTTTT. This sequence encodes CASSPHGGFNEKLFF. This chain links TRBV7-2 with TRBJ1-4; no clear D gene. The CDR3 is 15 amino acids. Germline V CDR1 and CDR2: SGHTA, FQGNSA. With 5 bases removed from V and 4 bases from J, the gap between germline ends came to 14 bases. Together with reference TRBV7-2 and TRBJ1-4, the CDR3 gives the full variable domain: GAGVSQSPSNKVTEKGKDVELRCDPISGHTALYWYRQSLGQGLEFLIYFQGNSAPDKSGLPSDRFSAERTGGSVSTLTIQRTQQEDSAVYLCASSPHGGFNEKLFFGSGTQLSVL.

The chain has TRBV11-2 and TRBJ2-1; 7 nucleotides align to TRBD2. With 2 bases clipped from V and 4 bases from J, the junction kept 5 bases outside the gene matches. CDR1 and CDR2 from the germline V gene are SGHAT and FQNNGV. The CDR3 sequence is 15 residues long. Here the CDR3 DNA reads TGTGCCAGCAGCTTACTTGACGGGGGGTACAATGAGCAGTTCTTC. Translated, it gives CASSLLDGGYNEQFF.

V gene TRBV5-1 combines with J gene TRBJ1-2, with D possibly being TRBD1 (5 bases). The V and J ends lost 4 bases and 8 bases respectively, with 24 bases between them. CDR1 SGHRS and CDR2 YFSETQ come from the germline V gene. The CDR3 covers 16 residues. CDR3 in DNA: TGCGCCAGCAGCCCGGGCTATTACGGACAAGGGACCGGCTACACCTTC. This gives the protein CASSPGYYGQGTGYTF.

This rearrangement joins TRBV15 to TRBJ2-3; the match to TRBD1 covers 7 bases. V dropped 1 base and J dropped 4; count of bases not matched to a gene: 8. Germline V lookup: CDR1 LNHNV, CDR2 YYDKDF (reference sequence). The CDR3 covers 16 residues. CDR3 bases: TGTGCCACCAGCAGAGCACTGAGACAGGGATCAGATACGCAGTATTTT. Residues: CATSRALRQGSDTQYF.

This clonotype was picked up many times. This chain uses TRBV6-4 with TRBJ2-1; 8 nucleotides agree with TRBD2. CDR3 length: 14 amino acids. Trimming took 3 bases from V and 6 from J; bases not matched to a gene: 4. Germline values: CDR1 MRHNA, CDR2 SNTAGT. Here the CDR3 DNA reads TGTGCCAGCAGTGAGGTAGCGGGGCGCAATGAGCAGTTCTTC. It translates to CASSEVAGRNEQFF.

This clonotype was observed at least ten times. The chain recombines TRBV6-1 with TRBJ1-2; no firm D call. This CDR3 is built from 14 residues. Trimming took 2 bases from V and 8 from J, leaving 15 bases between them. From germline, CDR1 is MNHNS and CDR2 SASEGT. The CDR3 sequence: CASSERTLRHGYTF. CDR3 DNA: TGTGCCAGCAGTGAACGGACCCTGAGGCACGGCTACACCTTC.

With regard to this clonotype: The germline gene is not matched at one end of the junction; a read error may be the cause. CDR3 sequence (DNA): TGTGCTAGCAGTCCTATGCCGACTAGCGCGGTTGGGGGAGATACGCAGTATTTT. This translates into CASSPMPTSAVGGDTQYF. This chain joins TRBV7-7 and TRBJ2-3; 8 nucleotides agree with TRBD2. The CDR3 sequence is 18 residues long. Germline loops: CDR1 SSHAT, CDR2 FNYEAQ (reference sequence).

V is TRBV7-9 and J is TRBJ2-4; 7 nucleotides match TRBD1. V gave up 4 bases and J gave up 3 bases; unmatched junction bases: 6. Germline lookup yields CDR1 SEHNR and CDR2 FQNEAQ (reference sequence). The CDR3 loop spans 15 amino acids. CDR3: CASSSRDSYKNIQYF. DNA for the CDR3: TGTGCCAGCAGCTCCCGGGACAGTTACAAAAACATTCAGTACTTC.

In its sample, this clonotype was seen a few times. The chain is built from TRBV5-8 and TRBJ2-7, with D maybe TRBD1 (6 bases). CDR1 SGHTS and CDR2 YDEGEE come from the germline V gene. This CDR3 is built from 15 residues. With 6 bases removed from V and 5 bases from J, the gap between germline ends came to 21 bases. The CDR3 spells CASTPRGGQLHEQYF. For the CDR3, the DNA is TGTGCCAGCACCCCCAGAGGGGGACAACTCCACGAGCAGTACTTC.

The V and J genes are TRBV4-3 and TRBJ1-2; D remains ambiguous. The CDR3 length is 12 residues. Germline-derived CDR1 and CDR2 are LGHNA and YSLEER. The V end lost 3 bases, the J end lost 7 bases, and 9 bases lay between the germline ends. CDR3 protein: CASSHGRGGYTF. The CDR3 DNA sequence: TGCGCCAGCAGCCACGGACGGGGTGGCTACACCTTC.

CDR3 loop: CASSLGTATQFF. CDR3 coding DNA: TGTGCCAGCAGTCTAGGGACAGCCACTCAGTTCTTC. The rearrangement joins TRBV6-6 to TRBJ2-1, with TRBD1 matching over 7 bases. This CDR3 has 12 amino acids. With V trimmed by 5 bases and J by 13 bases, 8 bases remained unmatched. The V gene's germline CDR1 is MNHNY and CDR2 SVGAGI (reference sequence).

This sequence joins TRBV11-3 and TRBJ2-1, with D maybe TRBD2 (6 bases). Per the germline V gene, CDR1 is SGHNT and CDR2 is YENEEA. Trimming removed 2 bases at V and 8 bases at J, with 13 bases between. The CDR3 consists of 14 residues. The CDR3 bases are TGTGCCAGCAGCTTACGGCTAGCGTTCGATGAGCAGTTCTTC. Translating gives CASSLRLAFDEQFF.

This clonotype occurred once. The chain joins TRBV20-1 to TRBJ2-1; D unclear. The CDR3 extends over 13 amino acids. Germline CDR1 DFQATT, CDR2 SNEGSKA (reference sequence). V was shortened by 4 bases and J by 6 bases, with 13 bases between the two germline ends. The CDR3 DNA follows: TGCAGTGCTACCCGAGGAATACGCAATGAGCAGTTCTTC. Protein: CSATRGIRNEQFF.

The rearrangement uses TRBV20-1 and TRBJ2-7; no definite D call. Deletions cut 0 bases from V and 4 bases from J, with 16 bases between. CDR3 length: 15 amino acids. In germline, CDR1 is DFQATT, CDR2 SNEGSKA (reference sequence). CDR3 residues: CSARDAPGSTYEQYF. Here the CDR3 DNA reads TGCAGTGCTAGAGACGCCCCGGGCAGCACTTACGAGCAGTACTTC.

This rearrangement joins TRBV20-1 to TRBJ1-2; 10 bases align to TRBD1. This CDR3 has 16 residues. V lost 0 bases to trimming and J lost 1 base; unmatched junction nucleotides: 5. CDR1 and CDR2 from the germline V gene are DFQATT and SNEGSKA (reference sequence). The CDR3 bases are TGCAGTGCTAGAGATCGGGACAGGGGATTTAACTATGGCTACACCTTC. Translated: CSARDRDRGFNYGYTF.

V usage is TRBV7-2 and J usage is TRBJ2-7, with 13 positions matching TRBD2. This CDR3 has 15 amino acids. The ends lost 3 bases at V and 6 bases at J; junction bases unmatched: 5. Germline CDR1 SGHTA, CDR2 FQGNSA. The CDR3, as DNA: TGTGCCAGCAGCTTTTCAAGACTAGCGGGAGGCGAGCAGTACTTC. Translated: CASSFSRLAGGEQYF. Supplemented by reference TRBV7-2 and TRBJ2-7, the full variable domain reads GAGVSQSPSNKVTEKGKDVELRCDPISGHTALYWYRQSLGQGLEFLIYFQGNSAPDKSGLPSDRFSAERTGGSVSTLTIQRTQQEDSAVYLCASSFSRLAGGEQYFGPGTRLTVT.

This chain joins TRBV6-5 and TRBJ1-6; 9 bases are a match to TRBD1. With V trimmed by 0 bases and J by 4 bases, 7 bases remained unmatched. CDR1 and CDR2 from the germline V gene are MNHEY and SVGAGI. This CDR3 has 18 residues. The CDR3 nucleotides are TGTGCCAGCAGTTACTCGATGATGGGACAGGGATATAATTCACCCCTCCACTTT. Amino acids: CASSYSMMGQGYNSPLHF.

The rearrangement uses TRBV7-2 and TRBJ1-1; the D is unclear. Germline-derived CDR1 and CDR2 are SGHTA and FQGNSA. Trimming removed 5 bases from V and 4 bases from J, with 11 bases in between. The CDR3 length is 13 residues. The CDR3 protein is CASSLSPSTEAFF. The DNA for the CDR3 is TGTGCCAGCAGCCTGTCGCCGAGCACTGAAGCTTTCTTT. Together with reference TRBV7-2 and TRBJ1-1, the CDR3 gives the full variable domain: GAGVSQSPSNKVTEKGKDVELRCDPISGHTALYWYRQSLGQGLEFLIYFQGNSAPDKSGLPSDRFSAERTGGSVSTLTIQRTQQEDSAVYLCASSLSPSTEAFFGQGTRLTVV.

This clonotype was observed once. J is TRBJ2-7 and V is TRBV9, with D maybe TRBD1 (5 bases). The DNA end lines up better with TRBJ2-5; the J call may be wrong. This CDR3 region has 16 residues. Germline CDR1 reads SGDLS; CDR2 reads YYNGEE. The DNA of the CDR3 is TGTGCCAGCAACGCCTCCATAAAACATAGGGGAGAGACCCAGTACTTC. This encodes CASNASIKHRGETQYF.

This clonotype turned up a few times. CDR3 DNA sequence: TGTGCCAGCAGCTTTGGTGAGGGCAGCAATGAGCAGTTCTTC. This gives the protein CASSFGEGSNEQFF. This rearrangement joins TRBV7-9 to TRBJ2-1, with a weak D call TRBD2 (5 bases). The V end lost 3 bases, the J end lost 6 bases, and 12 bases lay between the germline ends. The CDR3 spans 14 residues. Germline V gives CDR1 SEHNR, CDR2 FQNEAQ (reference sequence).

With regard to this clonotype: This may stem from a read error, because a much larger clone lies one nucleotide away. The chain couples TRBV7-2 to TRBJ2-4; D uncertain. CDR1 and CDR2 (germline): SGHTA, FQGNSA. CDR3 length: 14 residues. CDR3 sequence: CANSVALAKNIQYF. In DNA, the CDR3 is TGTGCCAACAGCGTAGCCCTAGCCAAAAACATTCAGTACTTC.